This TCR beta chain was observed in a study of blood T cells in healthy people across ages. Primers used in a second PCR of about 7 to 12 cycles were a sample-barcoded 5' primer and a J-beta primer mix. TCRdb processed the 5' RACE reads anew with MiXCR; each CDR3 protein has one entry. Among some 640,000 distinct CDR3 sequences listed, 25% to 35% were seen once. This clonotype has at least ten counts. The CDR3 is 15 amino acids. Germline loops: CDR1 SGHTA, CDR2 FQGNSA. V dropped 3 bases and J dropped 0 bases, with 9 bases sitting between them. The receptor was derived from a woman of 80 years or more in good health. Sequencing was done on a sample of blood. This sequence joins TRBV7-2 and TRBJ1-5; maybe TRBD1 (6 bases). The CDR3 DNA reads as TGTGCCAGCAGCTTCGGACAGTATAGCAATCAGCCCCAGCATTTT. Translating gives CASSFGQYSNQPQHF.